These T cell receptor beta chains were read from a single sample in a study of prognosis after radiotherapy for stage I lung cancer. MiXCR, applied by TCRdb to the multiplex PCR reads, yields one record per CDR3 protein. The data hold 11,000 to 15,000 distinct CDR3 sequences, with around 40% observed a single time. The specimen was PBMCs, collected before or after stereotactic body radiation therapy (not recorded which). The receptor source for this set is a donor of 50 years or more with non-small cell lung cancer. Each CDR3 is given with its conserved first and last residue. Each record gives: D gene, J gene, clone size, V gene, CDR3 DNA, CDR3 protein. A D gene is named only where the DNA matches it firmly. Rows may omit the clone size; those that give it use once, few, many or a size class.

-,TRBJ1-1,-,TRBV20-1,-,CSAKTSGATYEQYFGPDTEAFF
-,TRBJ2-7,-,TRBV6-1,TGTGCCAGCGACGGCTCATACGAGCAGTACTTC,CASDGSYEQYF
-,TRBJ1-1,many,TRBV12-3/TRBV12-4,TGTGCCAGCAGTTTAGTTGAGGGTACTGAAGCTTTCTTT,CASSLVEGTEAFF
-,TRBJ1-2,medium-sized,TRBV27,TGTGCCAGCAGTTTACGGGACTCAGGCTATGGCTACACCTTC,CASSLRDSGYGYTF
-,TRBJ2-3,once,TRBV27,TGTGCCAGCAGTCCGCAGTGGATAGTCGCAGATACGCAGTATTTT,CASSPQWIVADTQYF
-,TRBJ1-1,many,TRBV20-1,TGCAGTGCTAGAGATCTGGCGGCCCCTGAAGCTTTCTTT,CSARDLAAPEAFF
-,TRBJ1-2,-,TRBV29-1,TGCAGCGCTTGGGCAGGTACCTCTGGGGATGGCTACACCTTC,CSAWAGTSGDGYTF
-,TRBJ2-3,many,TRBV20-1,TGCAGTGCTAACCAACCTCCACTGACAGATACGCAGTATTTT,CSANQPPLTDTQYF
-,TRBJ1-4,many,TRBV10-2,TGCGCCAGCAGTGAGTCGGAATCCTCCGTAGAAAAACTGTTTTTT,CASSESESSVEKLFF
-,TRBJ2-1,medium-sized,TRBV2,TGTGCCAGCAGTGCGTCAATTTACAATGAGCAGTTCTTC,CASSASIYNEQFF
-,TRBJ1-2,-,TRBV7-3,TGTGCCAGCAGTCTCCCTGACAACCACTATGGCTACACCTTC,CASSLPDNHYGYTF
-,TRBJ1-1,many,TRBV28,TGTGCCAGCAGTTTACCCATTCGAGCTGTCGGGGGTAACACTGAAGCTTTCTTT,CASSLPIRAVGGNTEAFF
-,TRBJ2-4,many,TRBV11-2,TGTGCCAGCAGCTTATCGGACGGGAGCCAAAACATTCAGTACTTC,CASSLSDGSQNIQYF
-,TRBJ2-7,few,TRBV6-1,TGTGCCAGCAGCGTCCAGGGATCGGAAAACTACGAGCAGTACTTC,CASSVQGSENYEQYF
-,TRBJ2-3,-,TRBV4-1,TGCTCTAGCAGCCAAGAGTCTAGCCGGCGTTCAGATACGCAGTATTTT,CSSSQESSRRSDTQYF
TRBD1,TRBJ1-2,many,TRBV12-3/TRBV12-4,TGTGCCAGCAGTTTACGACAGGGGTCCTATGGCTACACCTTC,CASSLRQGSYGYTF
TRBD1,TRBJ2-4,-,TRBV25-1,TGTGCCAGCATGAAGGGACAGTGGTCACGGCGGGACATTCAGTACTTC,CASMKGQWSRRDIQYF
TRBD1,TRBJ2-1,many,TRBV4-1,TGCGCCAGCAGCCAAGGACAGGGGGACAATGAGCAGTTCTTC,CASSQGQGDNEQFF
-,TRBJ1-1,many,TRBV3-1,TGTGCCAGCAGCCCCCCCCGGGGTCGTCACACTGAAGCTTTCTTT,CASSPPRGRHTEAFF
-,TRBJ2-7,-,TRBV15,TGTGGCACAAGCAGAGATTGGAGTAAGGGCGAGCAGTACTTC,CGTSRDWSKGEQYF
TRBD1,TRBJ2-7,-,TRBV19,TGTGCCAGTAGTAAGGACAGGGGCTACGAGCAGTACTTC,CASSKDRGYEQYF
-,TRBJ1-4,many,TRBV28,TGTGCCAGCAGTCACATACGGGGGGGGGCAACTAATGAAAAACTGTTTTTT,CASSHIRGGATNEKLFF
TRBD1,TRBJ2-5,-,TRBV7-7,TGTGCTAGCAGCTTAGGGACAGGTGGGACCCAGTACTTC,CASSLGTGGTQYF
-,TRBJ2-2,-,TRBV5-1,TGCGCCAGCAGCATCTCGACAGTAGGGGAGCTGTTTTTT,CASSISTVGELFF
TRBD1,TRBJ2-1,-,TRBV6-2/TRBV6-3,TGTGCCAGCAGTTACGGAGACAGGGGGGACCCCAATGAGCAGTTCTTC,CASSYGDRGDPNEQFF
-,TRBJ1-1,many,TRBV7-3,TGTGCCAGCAGCTTAGGGGCAGGGCCGGGCACTGAAGCTTTCTTT,CASSLGAGPGTEAFF
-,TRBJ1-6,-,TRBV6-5,TGTGCCAGCAGTTCAACGACACGGAGATGCTATAATTCACCCCTCCACTTT,CASSSTTRRCYNSPLHF
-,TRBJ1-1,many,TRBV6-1,TGTGCCAGCAAGGTTCAGGGGCAAGACACTGAAGCTTTCTTT,CASKVQGQDTEAFF
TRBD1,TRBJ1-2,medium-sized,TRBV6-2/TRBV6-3,TGTGCCAGCAGTTGGGGACAGGGGAGACAGGGCTACACCTTC,CASSWGQGRQGYTF
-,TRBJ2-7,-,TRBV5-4,TGTGCCAGCAGCCCACCTGGAGGACAACTCTACGAGCAGTACTTC,CASSPPGGQLYEQYF
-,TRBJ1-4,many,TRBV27,TGTGCCAGCAGCAGTGGGGGACGGGAAAAACTGTTTTTT,CASSSGGREKLFF
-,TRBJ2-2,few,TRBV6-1,TGTGCCAGCAGCGATAGAGAGTCTCGAACCGGGGAGCTGTTTTTT,CASSDRESRTGELFF
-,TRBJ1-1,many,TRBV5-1,TGCGCCAGCAGCTACCGGCCGGGACAGAACACTGAAGCTTTCTTT,CASSYRPGQNTEAFF
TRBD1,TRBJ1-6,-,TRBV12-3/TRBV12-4,TGTGCAAGCAGTCTAGGACAGGGGACGGCACCCCTCGACTTT,CASSLGQGTAPLDF
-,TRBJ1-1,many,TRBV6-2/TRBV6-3,TGTGCCAGCAGTTATAGGGCAGACACTGAAGCTTTCTTT,CASSYRADTEAFF
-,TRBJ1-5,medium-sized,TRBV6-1,TGTGCCAGCAGTGAAGGAACAGATAATCAGCCCCAGCATTTT,CASSEGTDNQPQHF
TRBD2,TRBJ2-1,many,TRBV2,TGTGCCAGCAATGTGGTAGCGGGGGGCTCACTCTACAATGAGCAGTTCTTC,CASNVVAGGSLYNEQFF
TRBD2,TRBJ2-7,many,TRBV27,TGTGCCAGCAGTTTATACCCTAGCGGGGGACCCTACGAGCAGTACTTC,CASSLYPSGGPYEQYF
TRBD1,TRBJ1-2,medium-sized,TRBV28,TGTGCCAGCAGCCCACAGGGGAGGGTGAGTGGCTACACCTTC,CASSPQGRVSGYTF
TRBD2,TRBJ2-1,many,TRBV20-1,TGCAGTGCTAGAGGGGGGGGACTAGCATCCGATGAGCAGTTCTTC,CSARGGGLASDEQFF
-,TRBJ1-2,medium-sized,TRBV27,TGTGCCAGCAGTCCGGACAGAGGAGACTATGGCTACACCTTC,CASSPDRGDYGYTF
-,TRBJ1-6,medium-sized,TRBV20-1,TGCAGTGCTAGAGAGCAGGGTAATTCACCCCTCCACTTT,CSAREQGNSPLHF